Shown below are 23 T cell receptor beta chains from a single sample sequenced in a study of cytomegalovirus exposure and HLA in healthy donors. The table came from immunoSEQ multiplex PCR; TCRdb's copy has only in-frame clones and leaves some out. The profile shows about 150,000 clones, approximately 86% of them singletons. Sequenced: PBMCs. The receptors derive from a human donor in good health.

This clone has a handful of counts. V is TRBV14 and J is TRBJ2-1; D is perhaps TRBD1 (6 bases). The CDR3 sequence is 17 residues long. Germline CDR1 is SGHDN and CDR2 is FVKESK. V shed 3 bases and J shed 3 bases, with 18 bases lying between them. CDR3 DNA sequence: TGTGCCAGCAGCCACAATCAGGGGCCGTGGGGCTACAATGAGCAGTTCTTC. This codes for CASSHNQGPWGYNEQFF.

The rearrangement uses TRBV2 and TRBJ2-7, with unresolved D. Trimming stripped 8 bases from V and 2 bases from J, with 13 bases between. The CDR3 is 13 amino acids. The germline V gene has CDR1 SNHLY and CDR2 FYNNEI. The CDR3 DNA sequence: TGTGCCAGCTCCGGAGAAAGCCCCTACGAGCAGTACTTC. This gives the protein CASSGESPYEQYF.

The chain uses TRBV27 and TRBJ2-1; possible D gene TRBD2, 6 bases. Trimming took off 3 bases at V and 3 bases at J, with 9 bases between the two ends. The CDR3 extends over 14 amino acids. The germline CDR1 and CDR2 sequences are MNHEY and SMNVEV (reference sequence). For the CDR3, the DNA is TGTGCCAGCAGTTTGGACTATTACTACAATGAGCAGTTCTTC. Protein sequence: CASSLDYYYNEQFF.

The rearrangement links TRBV7-2 to TRBJ1-5, with TRBD1 matching over 7 bases. Trimming took 1 base from V and 5 from J; bases not matched to a gene: 5. Germline V CDR1 and CDR2: SGHTA, FQGNSA. The CDR3 runs to 15 residues. The CDR3 nucleotides read TGTGCCAGCAGCTTAGGAGGGGGCAAGGATCAGCCCCAGCATTTT. It yields the protein CASSLGGGKDQPQHF.

The rearrangement uses TRBV6-6 and TRBJ1-5; D is unresolved. The CDR3 runs 16 residues. Per the germline V gene, CDR1 is MNHNY and CDR2 is SVGAGI (reference sequence). V was pared by 5 bases and J by 2 bases, with 16 bases between. CDR3 sequence: CASSPQAGIGNQPQHF. For the CDR3, the DNA is TGTGCCAGCAGTCCCCAAGCGGGGATAGGCAATCAGCCCCAGCATTTT.

This chain links TRBV7-9 with TRBJ2-1, with D perhaps TRBD2 (7 bases). The CDR3 is 14 residues long. Between the trimmed V and J ends, which lost 5 bases and 10 bases, there was a span of 18 bases. The germline CDR1 and CDR2 sequences are SEHNR and FQNEAQ (reference sequence). The CDR3 is CASSPRVGGVEQFF. Here the CDR3 DNA reads TGTGCCAGCAGCCCCCGGGTAGGGGGGGTCGAGCAGTTCTTC.

The chain couples TRBV7-9 to TRBJ2-3; 7 bases fit TRBD2. The V and J ends lost 6 bases and 11 bases, in that order; junction bases with no gene match: 11. CDR1 SEHNR and CDR2 FQNEAQ come from the germline V gene (reference sequence). The CDR3 loop spans 13 amino acids. As DNA, the CDR3 is TGTGCCAGCAGTTGGGGCGGGAGTATAGAGCAGTATTTT. Translating it yields CASSWGGSIEQYF.

The V and J genes are TRBV19 and TRBJ1-5; the D is unclear. Germline V gene data show CDR1 as LNHDA and CDR2 as SQIVND (reference sequence). This CDR3 comprises 12 residues. Deletions cut 7 bases from V and 9 bases from J, with 13 bases between. As DNA, the CDR3 is TGTGCCAGTAACAACTTGCAGGCGCCCCAGCATTTT. Amino acid sequence: CASNNLQAPQHF.

The chain carries TRBV12-5 and TRBJ2-2; D may be TRBD2 (7 bases). Germline loops: CDR1 LGHNT, CDR2 FRNRAP. There are 18 residues in the CDR3. Trimming took 2 bases from V and 5 from J, leaving 21 bases between them. The CDR3 region has the DNA TGTGCTAGTGGTTTGCCTCCGGAGGGGGGGCGTAGAACCGGGGAGCTGTTTTTT. Amino acids: CASGLPPEGGRRTGELFF.

Only one count was recorded for this clone. This sequence joins TRBV7-9 and TRBJ2-5, with 9 bases identical to TRBD2. CDR1 and CDR2 from the germline V gene are SEHNR and FQNEAQ (reference sequence). CDR3 length: 16 amino acids. Losses at the gene ends were 1 base for V and 4 bases for J; bases not matched to a gene: 7. The CDR3: CASSLGLGTSLETQYF. The CDR3 region has the DNA TGTGCCAGCAGCTTAGGGTTGGGGACTAGCTTAGAGACCCAGTACTTC.

The J gene is TRBJ1-2, the V gene TRBV2; D might be TRBD1 (5 bases). CDR3 length: 16 residues. CDR1 and CDR2 from the germline V gene are SNHLY and FYNNEI. Between the trimmed V and J ends, which lost 6 bases and 0 bases, there was a span of 17 bases. The CDR3, as DNA: TGTGCCAGCAGACGACATGCAGGGCAAGCTAACTATGGCTACACCTTC. Its translation: CASRRHAGQANYGYTF.

V gene TRBV18 combines with J gene TRBJ2-7; 11 bases map to TRBD2. This CDR3 has 15 residues. CDR1 and CDR2 (germline): KGHSH, LQKENI. The V gene end was trimmed by 2 bases and the J gene end by 4 bases; junction bases not matched to a gene: 4. The CDR3 reads CASSPSTSGSYEQYF. CDR3 in DNA: TGTGCCAGCTCACCAAGTACTAGCGGGAGTTACGAGCAGTACTTC.

The V and J genes are TRBV29-1 and TRBJ2-3, with 8 bases matching TRBD2. V shed 7 bases, J shed 0 bases, and the junction held 6 bases outside the gene matches. The CDR3 totals 14 residues. The germline gives CDR1 SQVTM, CDR2 ANQGSEA. The CDR3 loop is CSAGGGSSTDTQYF. The DNA for the CDR3 is TGCAGCGCGGGGGGGGGAAGCAGCACAGATACGCAGTATTTT.

A remark on this clone: Other DNA sequences of this sample code for an identical CDR3. The rearrangement links TRBV5-4 to TRBJ2-6, with a possible D match to TRBD1 (6 bases). Germline V CDR1 and CDR2: SGHNT, YYREEE (reference sequence). Trimming pared 2 bases from V and 1 base from J, leaving 7 bases between. This CDR3 has 15 residues. The CDR3 loop reads CASSLGGSGANVLTF. The CDR3 DNA reads as TGTGCCAGCAGCTTAGGGGGTTCTGGGGCCAACGTCCTGACTTTC.

This chain joins TRBV6-1 and TRBJ1-5; weak D call: TRBD1 (5 bases). V shed 2 bases and J shed 7 bases, with 21 bases lying between them. This CDR3 is built from 17 residues. Looked up from germline, CDR1 is MNHNS and CDR2 is SASEGT. CDR3: CASSEFVGPAGIQPQHF. Here the CDR3 DNA reads TGTGCCAGCAGTGAATTCGTGGGGCCAGCGGGGATCCAGCCCCAGCATTTT.

The rearrangement links TRBV7-3 to TRBJ2-7, with 11 bases fitting TRBD2. J gave up 4 bases and V 2 bases, and 4 bases lay outside the gene matches. The CDR3 spans 15 residues. CDR1 and CDR2 from the germline V gene are SGHTA and FQGTGA. Here the CDR3 DNA reads TGTGCCAGCAGCTTATTAGCGGGAGGGAATTACGAGCAGTACTTC. Encoded protein: CASSLLAGGNYEQYF.

The chain recombines TRBV2 with TRBJ2-1; a weak D match, TRBD1 (5 bases). Germline assignment: CDR1 SNHLY and CDR2 FYNNEI. Trimming took off 7 bases at V and 4 bases at J, with 11 bases between the two ends. CDR3 size: 13 residues. In DNA, the CDR3 is TGTGCCAGCACCGTAGACAGTTACAATGAGCAGTTCTTC. Translation: CASTVDSYNEQFF.

This chain joins TRBV7-3 and TRBJ2-5, with D possibly being TRBD1 (6 bases). Germline CDR1 is SGHTA and CDR2 is FQGTGA. The V end lost 5 bases, the J end lost 4 bases, and 14 bases lay between the germline ends. The length of the CDR3 is 14 residues. The CDR3 DNA follows: TGTGCCAGCAGCCGGGGACACCAGGCAGAGACCCAGTACTTC. Protein: CASSRGHQAETQYF.

This chain uses TRBV7-9 with TRBJ2-2, with a weak D call TRBD1 (5 bases). Germline CDR1 is SEHNR and CDR2 is FQNEAQ (reference sequence). This CDR3 has 16 residues. Trimming took off 6 bases at V and 2 bases at J, with 16 bases between the two ends. In DNA, the CDR3 is TGTGCCAGCAGTTTCCAGGGTCTCTTAAACACCGGGGAGCTGTTTTTT. It is translated as CASSFQGLLNTGELFF.

The chain recombines TRBV7-3 with TRBJ2-5; D possibly corresponds to TRBD1 (7 bases). Trimming removed 5 bases from V and 5 bases from J, with 18 bases in between. CDR1 and CDR2 (germline): SGHTA, FQGTGA. The CDR3 length is 15 residues. The CDR3 is CASSPQGQEGETQYF. The CDR3 DNA reads TGTGCCAGCAGCCCCCAAGGACAGGAGGGGGAGACCCAGTACTTC.

This chain joins TRBV6-1 and TRBJ2-4; D is perhaps TRBD2 (5 bases). Per germline, CDR1 MNHNS and CDR2 SASEGT. V gave up 2 bases and J gave up 0 bases, with 14 bases separating them. The CDR3 has 17 residues. In DNA form, the CDR3 reads TGTGCCAGCAGTGAAAACCTGGACTTAATAGCCAAAAACATTCAGTACTTC. As protein: CASSENLDLIAKNIQYF.

This rearrangement joins TRBV28 to TRBJ1-5; D is ambiguous. The CDR3 has 15 residues. Deletions cut 4 bases from V and 7 bases from J, with 17 bases between. Germline V CDR1 and CDR2: MDHEN, SYDVKM. The CDR3 here is CASSYPGGRRQPQHF. The CDR3 coding sequence is TGTGCCAGCAGTTACCCGGGCGGCCGGAGGCAGCCCCAGCATTTT.

This clone showed up just once. The chain employs TRBV11-2 and TRBJ2-2; 7 bases fit TRBD2. In germline, CDR1 is SGHAT, CDR2 FQNNGV. The junction had 13 bases not matched to a gene; V was cut back by 3 bases and J by 0 bases. The CDR3 extends over 19 amino acids. CDR3 region: CASSLGGVGRKANTGELFF. For the CDR3, the DNA is TGTGCCAGCAGCTTGGGAGGGGTAGGGAGAAAAGCGAACACCGGGGAGCTGTTTTTT.